Listed below are T cell receptor beta chains from one sample, sequenced in a study of blood T cell repertoires in COVID-19. Some clones are missing from TCRdb's copy, which holds only in-frame ones; the method was immunoSEQ multiplex PCR. The table shows approximately 35,000 clones, with about four fifths occurring only once. Sequencing used peripheral blood. The receptor set was obtained from a man older than 75 with acute or convalescent COVID-19. Each CDR3 is given with its conserved first and last residue. D genes are given only for firm matches. Some rows mark clone size as missing; the rest say once, few, many or name a class of expanded clone.

v_call	j_call	d_call	clone_size	cdr3_nt	cdr3_aa
TRBV9	TRBJ1-2	NA	NA	TGTGCCAGCAGCGTAGTGGGCGGGAGCTATGGCTACACCTTC	CASSVVGGSYGYTF
TRBV4-3	TRBJ1-5	NA	few	TGCGCCAGCAGCCAAGATCGACAGGCGCATCAGCCCCAGCATTTT	CASSQDRQAHQPQHF
TRBV2	TRBJ1-1	NA	once	TGTGCCAGCAAGATCGGGGGGGCGAACACTGAAGCTTTCTTT	CASKIGGANTEAFF
TRBV18	TRBJ2-1	TRBD1	NA	TGTGCCAGCTCACCATTCCCACCTGGGACAGGGGGGCGCTACAATGAGCAGTTCTTC	CASSPFPPGTGGRYNEQFF
TRBV9	TRBJ1-1	NA	NA	TGTGCCAGCAGCGTGGGGTGGGGCATGGGGAACACTGAAGCTTTCTTT	CASSVGWGMGNTEAFF
TRBV3-1/TRBV3-2	TRBJ2-1	NA	NA	TGTGCCAGCAGCCAAGACGTCGGGGGGCCAAAGTCGGATGAGCAGTTCTTC	CASSQDVGGPKSDEQFF
TRBV29-1	TRBJ2-3	NA	NA	TGCAGCACCCTGGGGCTGAGCACAGATACGCAGTATTTT	CSTLGLSTDTQYF
TRBV6-6	TRBJ1-5	TRBD1	NA	TGTGCCAGCACTTGGACAGGGATCAGAGAGCCCCAGCATTTT	CASTWTGIREPQHF
TRBV6-5	TRBJ1-2	TRBD1	NA	TGTGCCAGCAGTTACTCGTTTAGGGGGCCCTATGGCTACACCTTC	CASSYSFRGPYGYTF
TRBV27	TRBJ2-5	TRBD2	once	TGTGCCAGCCTCCGGGAGGACGAGGGGCGCCGAGAGACCCAGTACTTC	CASLREDEGRRETQYF
TRBV7-2	TRBJ2-4	NA	NA	TGTGCCAGCACCGGCGGTGGGGGAGGCCAAAACATTCAGTACTTC	CASTGGGGGQNIQYF
TRBV9	TRBJ2-7	TRBD2	NA	TGTGCCAGCAGCGTCGGGGGGGGCATACCCTACGAGCAGTACTTC	CASSVGGGIPYEQYF
TRBV7-8	TRBJ1-3	NA	few	TGTGCCAGCGGAGCCTCCACCATCCTCGGAAACACCATATATTTT	CASGASTILGNTIYF
TRBV6-4	TRBJ1-2	NA	NA	TGTGCCAGCAGGGGATCACAGGGCTCCTATGGCTACACCTTC	CASRGSQGSYGYTF
TRBV28	TRBJ2-7	TRBD2	NA	TGTGCCAGCAGTTCGTCTAGCGGGGGGCTCTACGAGCAGTACTTC	CASSSSSGGLYEQYF
TRBV27	TRBJ1-1	NA	NA	TGTGCCAGCATGGCGTTTTGGGCCACTGAAGCTTTCTTT	CASMAFWATEAFF
TRBV6-5	TRBJ2-3	TRBD1	NA	TGTGCCAGCAGACCGGGACAGCCCACAGATACGCAGTATTTT	CASRPGQPTDTQYF
TRBV4-1	TRBJ2-2	NA	NA	TGCGCCAGCAGCCAAGATCCCCGGGGGTACGGGGAGCTGTTTTTT	CASSQDPRGYGELFF
TRBV6-5	TRBJ2-7	NA	NA	TGTGCCAGCAGTTACCCCGAAGGGGTTGAGCAGTACTTC	CASSYPEGVEQYF
TRBV3-1/TRBV3-2	TRBJ1-1	NA	NA	TGTGCCAGCAGCCAAGAGTGGGCCAACACTGAAGCTTTCTTT	CASSQEWANTEAFF
TRBV9	TRBJ2-1	NA	NA	TGTGCCAGCAGCGTGCGGACTGATTACAATGAGCAGTTCTTC	CASSVRTDYNEQFF
TRBV3-1/TRBV3-2	TRBJ2-3	TRBD1	NA	TGTGCCAGCAGCCCTCGACAGGGCCTCACAGATACGCAGTATTTT	CASSPRQGLTDTQYF
TRBV27	TRBJ2-7	NA	NA	TGTGCCAGCAGGACCATAGCGAGGAGCTCCTACGAGCAGTACTTC	CASRTIARSSYEQYF
TRBV19	TRBJ2-2	NA	NA	TGTGCCAGTAGTATTTTAGGCGGGGGCAAGAACACCGGGGAGCTGTTTTTT	CASSILGGGKNTGELFF
TRBV7-9	TRBJ1-2	NA	NA	TGTGCCAGCAGCCCCAGGGAGGGCGCGCATGGCTACACCTTC	CASSPREGAHGYTF
TRBV21-1	TRBJ2-2	NA	NA	TGTGCCAGCAGCGAAAGGGGGGGGTTAGGCAAGAACACCGGGGAGCTGTTTTTT	CASSERGGLGKNTGELFF
TRBV6-2/TRBV6-3	TRBJ2-7	TRBD1	few	TGTGCCAGCAGCCGGATCACACAGGGGGCGCCGTCCTACGAGCAGTACTTC	CASSRITQGAPSYEQYF
TRBV5-6	TRBJ2-3	TRBD1	NA	TGTGCCAGCAGCCTCGGGACAGGGGCGGTGGGTACGCAGTATTTT	CASSLGTGAVGTQYF
TRBV19	TRBJ2-3	TRBD1	once	TGTGCCAGTAGTTTGGGACAGGGGGCAGCGGATACGCAGTATTTT	CASSLGQGAADTQYF
TRBV12-5	TRBJ1-1	TRBD1	NA	TGTGCTAGTGGGCATTCAGGGGGTGCGACTGAAGCTTTCTTT	CASGHSGGATEAFF
TRBV19	TRBJ2-3	TRBD2	NA	TGTGCCAGTGAGAGCGGGGGTGGGGATACGCAGTATTTT	CASESGGGDTQYF
TRBV3-1/TRBV3-2	TRBJ1-1	NA	once	TGTGCCAGCAGCCAAGTAAGGAGCACTGAAGCTTTCTTT	CASSQVRSTEAFF
TRBV19	TRBJ1-1	NA	NA	TGTGCCAGTAGCGGTGTCGGGGGTGGGAACACTGAAGCTTTCTTT	CASSGVGGGNTEAFF
TRBV4-1	TRBJ1-5	NA	few	TGCGCCAGCAGCTCTATCCCCGGTCAGCCCCAGCATTTT	CASSSIPGQPQHF
TRBV18	TRBJ1-2	NA	few	TGTGCCAGCTCGCCAAACAGGGATGGCTACACCTTC	CASSPNRDGYTF
TRBV5-6	TRBJ1-1	NA	NA	TGTGCCAGCAGCTTAGTGGCAGGGAGGGTTGAAGCTTTCTTT	CASSLVAGRVEAFF
TRBV6-6	TRBJ1-3	NA	NA	TGTGCCAGCAGTCCCAGGGTAAACACCATATATTTT	CASSPRVNTIYF
TRBV12-5	TRBJ1-6	NA	NA	TGTGCTAGTGGCCTAGTCAATTCACCCCTCCACTTT	CASGLVNSPLHF
TRBV6-5	TRBJ1-5	NA	NA	TGTGCCAGCACAGAACAGGTTAATCAGCCCCAGCATTTT	CASTEQVNQPQHF
TRBV5-8	TRBJ1-5	NA	NA	TGTGCCAGCAGCTTGACCAGGCCGATTGGAAGCAATCAGCCCCAGCATTTT	CASSLTRPIGSNQPQHF
TRBV29-1	TRBJ2-3	TRBD1	NA	TGCAGCGCCCGATACCTAGGACAGGGAAGCACAGATACGCAGTATTTT	CSARYLGQGSTDTQYF
TRBV4-1	TRBJ2-2	NA	NA	TGCGCCAGCAGCCACAGGTCCACAGCTTACACCGGGGAGCTGTTTTTT	CASSHRSTAYTGELFF
TRBV19	TRBJ2-7	TRBD1	NA	TGTGCCAGTAGAATTTCCGGGACAGCGGCCTACGAGCAGTACTTC	CASRISGTAAYEQYF
TRBV29-1	TRBJ2-7	NA	few	TGCAGCGTTGATGGGGGGACCGAGCAGTACTTC	CSVDGGTEQYF
TRBV15	TRBJ2-2	NA	NA	TGTGCCACCAGCAGAGGGGTACTAGGGTCGAACACCGGGGAGCTGTTTTTT	CATSRGVLGSNTGELFF
TRBV5-8	TRBJ2-1	NA	NA	TGTGCCAGCAGCTTGGGGTCTGCCCAGTACAATGAGCAGTTCTTC	CASSLGSAQYNEQFF
TRBV19	TRBJ2-7	NA	NA	TGTGCCAGTAGCGCGTCCGGGACTGGACCCTACGAGCAGTACTTC	CASSASGTGPYEQYF
TRBV4-2	TRBJ2-1	NA	NA	TGTGCCAGCAGCCAAGATAGGGATGAAGCGGCTCCCTACAATGAGCAGTTCTTC	CASSQDRDEAAPYNEQFF
TRBV27	TRBJ2-1	TRBD2	NA	TGTGCCAGCAGTTTGGGAGGGACTAGCGCATTTCTCTCCTACAATGAGCAGTTCTTC	CASSLGGTSAFLSYNEQFF
TRBV7-9	TRBJ2-3	TRBD2	NA	TGTGCCAGCAGCCTCGGGCTAGCGGGCCTCCAAAGTGCAGATACGCAGTATTTT	CASSLGLAGLQSADTQYF